This T cell receptor beta chain is from a study of blood T cell repertoires in COVID-19. V was clipped by 5 bases and J by 4 bases, with 8 bases between them. Germline CDR1 SEHNR, CDR2 FQNEAQ (reference sequence). This CDR3 is 12 amino acids long. Only one count was recorded for this clone. This table comes from immunoSEQ multiplex PCR, and its TCRdb copy is limited to in-frame clones, with some not included. The sample consists of more than 110,000 clones, around 80% of them appearing once. The chain joins TRBV7-9 to TRBJ1-2; D is undetermined. The receptor comes from a woman older than 75 in a cohort sampled during active or convalescent COVID-19. The sample comprised peripheral blood. CDR3 sequence (DNA): TGTGCCAGCAGCCGAGGCGCCTATGGCTACACCTTC. This translates into CASSRGAYGYTF.